This T cell receptor beta chain originates from a study of OX40 agonist ivuxolimab in advanced cancers. In the study overall: Patients were infused with ivuxolimab every 2 weeks at 0.01 to 10 mg/kg. Patients enrolled in dose escalation were diagnosed with hepatocellular carcinoma, melanoma, renal cell or head and neck cancer. Participants averaged approximately 60 years of age (range about 23 to 80) and were 75% to 90% male.

Study results and limitations: CD4+ and CD8+ blood T cells expanded clonally by week 6 at 0.1 to 3.0 mg/kg.

This CDR3 is 12 amino acids long. Germline CDR1 SGHAT, CDR2 FQNNGV. Deletions cut 1 base from V and 2 bases from J, with 3 bases between. Concerning this clone itself: Its antigen is unidentified.

Libraries were prepared by immunoSEQ multiplex PCR; TCRdb keeps only in-frame clonotypes and omits some of them. The sample has almost 70,000 clones; about nine tenths are singletons. Source: CD4+ or CD8+ T cells sorted from blood, taken in a trial of the OX40 agonist ivuxolimab. The sequence came from an adult with an advanced solid tumor such as melanoma, head and neck, liver or kidney cancer. V usage is TRBV11-2 and J usage is TRBJ2-7; D remains ambiguous. The chain's CDR3 is CASSLGAYEQYF. CDR3 DNA: TGTGCCAGCAGCTTAGGAGCCTACGAGCAGTACTTC.